These 26 T cell receptor beta chains share one sample of origin, sequenced in a study of Ad26.COV2.S vaccination and SARS-CoV-2 variants. The treatment is: roughly 20 received Ad26.COV2.S at low or high dose, single or two shots; roughly 5 received placebo; per-sample allocation not given. Samples were taken on day 63 after the first vaccine or placebo injection. TCRdb keeps only in-frame clones here, not all; method: immunoSEQ multiplex PCR. This repertoire shows hundreds of thousands of clones, 80% to 90% found once; its top ten account for around 1.4%. The specimen comprised peripheral blood, sampled in a trial of Ad26.COV2.S vaccine versus placebo. These receptors were collected from a person between 18 and 60 years old who received the Ad26.COV2.S COVID-19 vaccine or a placebo.

The genes are TRBV6-6 and TRBJ2-5; TRBD1 agrees at 9 bases. The germline V gene encodes CDR1 MNHNY and CDR2 SVGAGI (reference sequence). The CDR3 is 15 amino acids. After removal of 2 bases from V and 5 bases from J, the junction contained 6 bases not matched to a gene. CDR3 DNA sequence: TGTGCCAGCAGTTACGGGGGACAGGGTGAGGAGACCCAGTACTTC. Translation gives CASSYGGQGEETQYF.

The chain couples TRBV27 to TRBJ1-1; D unresolved. V was pared by 4 bases and J by 7 bases, with 10 bases between. The CDR3 is 12 residues long. CDR1 and CDR2 (germline): MNHEY, SMNVEV (reference sequence). CDR3 coding DNA: TGTGCCAGCAGTTCTCCCTCCCTTGAAGCTTTCTTT. It translates to CASSSPSLEAFF.

V is TRBV12-5 and J is TRBJ2-2; 11 positions agree with TRBD2. CDR3 length equals 17 residues. The V segment lost 2 bases and the J segment 2 bases; nucleotides outside the gene matches: 4. Germline V gives CDR1 LGHNT, CDR2 FRNRAP. CDR3 protein: CASGLILAGGNTGELFF. The CDR3 DNA reads TGTGCTAGTGGTTTGATCCTAGCGGGAGGTAACACCGGGGAGCTGTTTTTT. Filled out from reference TRBV12-5 and TRBJ2-2, the complete variable domain reads DARVTQTPRHKVTEMGQEVTMRCQPILGHNTVFWYRQTMMQGLELLAYFRNRAPLDDSGMPKDRFSAEMPDATLATLKIQPSEPRDSAVYFCASGLILAGGNTGELFFGEGSRLTVL.

The chain combines TRBV27 with TRBJ1-6, with D unclear. Germline values: CDR1 MNHEY, CDR2 SMNVEV (reference sequence). This CDR3 region has 15 residues. Trimming removed 4 bases at V and 7 bases at J, with 14 bases between. The CDR3 region is CASSSTPYGNSPLHF. The CDR3 bases are TGTGCCAGCAGTTCCACCCCGTACGGGAATTCACCCCTCCACTTT.

The CDR3 loop is CATSRVEGSSYEQYF. CDR3 nucleotide sequence: TGTGCCACCAGCAGAGTGGAGGGCAGCTCCTACGAGCAGTACTTC. V usage is TRBV15 and J usage is TRBJ2-7, with D tentatively TRBD2 (6 bases). This CDR3 comprises 15 residues. Trimming shortened V by 1 base and J by 0 bases, and 10 bases separated the two germline ends. CDR1 LNHNV and CDR2 YYDKDF come from the germline V gene (reference sequence).

Note on this clone: This sample includes further DNA sequences coding for the same CDR3. The genes are TRBV7-9 and TRBJ1-5; D uncertain. The CDR3 is 13 amino acids. The ends were cut back, 2 bases at V and 4 bases at J, with 6 bases in the middle. Germline-derived CDR1 and CDR2 are SEHNR and FQNEAQ (reference sequence). CDR3 coding DNA: TGTGCCAGCAGCTTAAGCGGAAATCAGCCCCAGCATTTT. Its protein product is CASSLSGNQPQHF.

The chain couples TRBV30 to TRBJ1-3; maybe TRBD1 (6 bases). With 2 bases removed from V and 0 bases from J, the gap between germline ends came to 11 bases. Germline-derived CDR1 and CDR2 are GTSNPN and SVGIG (reference sequence). The length of the CDR3 is 15 residues. This CDR3 reads CAWSPGDYSGNTIYF. Here the CDR3 DNA reads TGTGCCTGGAGTCCAGGGGACTACTCTGGAAACACCATATATTTT.

This rearrangement joins TRBV5-1 to TRBJ2-7; 11 bases match TRBD1. This CDR3 comprises 14 residues. V was pared by 3 bases and J by 5 bases, with 4 bases of the junction left unmatched. Germline loops: CDR1 SGHRS, CDR2 YFSETQ. CDR3 coding DNA: TGCGCCAGCAGCTGGACAGGGGGCAGGGACGAGCAGTACTTC. This translates into CASSWTGGRDEQYF.

The chain has TRBV6-2 or TRBV6-3 and TRBJ2-7; D not resolved. V dropped 4 bases and J dropped 3 bases, with 16 bases sitting between them. Germline-derived CDR1 and CDR2 are MNHEY and SVGEGT. The CDR3 contains 15 residues. The CDR3 loop is CASSSAGSTDYEQYF. As DNA, the CDR3 is TGTGCCAGCAGTTCCGCCGGCAGCACGGACTACGAGCAGTACTTC.

The CDR3, as DNA: TGCGCCAGCAGCCCGCGGGACAGGGGGCTATCACCCCTCCACTTT. Encoded protein: CASSPRDRGLSPLHF. The chain couples TRBV5-1 to TRBJ1-6; TRBD1 matches at 12 bases. The CDR3 spans 15 residues. The J segment lost 10 bases and the V segment lost 4 bases, leaving 6 bases of the junction unmatched. Germline lookup yields CDR1 SGHRS and CDR2 YFSETQ.

The J gene is TRBJ2-7, the V gene TRBV7-7, with 8 bases aligning to TRBD1. Germline trimming cut 1 base from V and 4 bases from J; bases unmatched to any gene: 6. The CDR3 extends over 15 amino acids. CDR1 and CDR2 from the germline V gene are SSHAT and FNYEAQ (reference sequence). Written as DNA, the CDR3 is TGTGCCAGCAGCTTAGGTCACGGGACAGGATACGAGCAGTACTTC. Residues: CASSLGHGTGYEQYF.

This chain joins TRBV3-1 (or the pseudogene TRBV3-2) and TRBJ1-1; possibly TRBD1 for D (5 bases). V dropped 3 bases and J dropped 3 bases, with 5 bases sitting between them. The CDR3 has 12 residues. In germline, CDR1 is LGHDT, CDR2 YNNKEL (reference sequence). The CDR3 DNA is TGTGCCAGCAGCCAGGGGCACACTGAAGCTTTCTTT. Its protein product is CASSQGHTEAFF.

This clone was picked up one time. V usage is TRBV24-1 and J usage is TRBJ2-3; 9 bases map to TRBD2. Germline CDR1 KGHDR, CDR2 SFDVKD. The CDR3 covers 13 residues. Trimming removed 4 bases from V and 12 bases from J; junction bases left unmatched: 7. The CDR3 loop reads CATSETTGTSQYF. CDR3 bases: TGTGCCACCAGTGAGACAACCGGGACTAGCCAGTATTTT.

A few counts support this clone. The chain carries TRBV4-2 and TRBJ2-7; TRBD1 agrees at 7 bases. Germline lookup yields CDR1 LGHNA and CDR2 YNFKEQ. The CDR3 consists of 14 residues. Trimming took 1 base from V and 4 from J; bases not matched to a gene: 4. Here the CDR3 DNA reads TGTGCCAGCAGCCAAGTGGGGGACAGTTACGAGCAGTACTTC. As protein: CASSQVGDSYEQYF.

The V call is TRBV5-1, the J call TRBJ2-7, with D perhaps matching TRBD1 or TRBD2 (5 bases each). Germline CDR1 SGHRS, CDR2 YFSETQ. The CDR3 is made up of 15 amino acids. V was cut by 4 bases and J by 0 bases, with 14 bases left in between. In DNA, the CDR3 is TGCGCCAGCAGCCCCCCCCTCGGGACCTCCTACGAGCAGTACTTC. This translates into CASSPPLGTSYEQYF.

This chain joins TRBV10-3 and TRBJ2-3; 8 bases match TRBD2. V was pared by 0 bases and J by 5 bases, with 4 bases of the junction left unmatched. Germline values: CDR1 ENHRY, CDR2 SYGVKD. This CDR3 is 15 amino acids long. The DNA for the CDR3 is TGTGCCATCAGTGAGTCGATAGCGGGGCTAGATACGCAGTATTTT. Translated, it gives CAISESIAGLDTQYF.

This sequence joins TRBV10-3 and TRBJ2-1, with a possible D match to TRBD2 (5 bases). There are 13 residues in the CDR3. CDR1 is ENHRY and CDR2 is SYGVKD in the germline V gene. V lost 0 bases and J 6 bases, leaving 6 bases between the germline ends. The DNA for the CDR3 is TGTGCCATCAGTGAGTCAGGAGGCAATGAGCAGTTCTTC. Protein sequence: CAISESGGNEQFF.

The table lists this clone with a count of one. The V gene is TRBV2, the J gene TRBJ1-5; D gene unclear. Looked up from germline, CDR1 is SNHLY and CDR2 is FYNNEI. The V gene lost 1 base and the J gene lost 0 bases, with 7 bases spanning the gap. The CDR3 totals 15 residues. CDR3 in amino acids: CASSEEAASNQPQHF. CDR3 nucleotide sequence: TGTGCCAGCAGTGAAGAGGCGGCTAGCAATCAGCCCCAGCATTTT.

The chain is built from TRBV2 and TRBJ1-4; D gene unclear. The V and J ends lost 3 bases and 6 bases respectively, with 8 bases between them. Per germline, CDR1 SNHLY and CDR2 FYNNEI. The CDR3 has 13 residues. This chain's CDR3 is CASSEVLDEKLFF. CDR3 bases: TGTGCCAGCAGTGAGGTTTTGGATGAAAAACTGTTTTTT. The full variable domain, its missing parts supplied by reference TRBV2 and TRBJ1-4, is EPEVTQTPSHQVTQMGQEVILRCVPISNHLYFYWYRQILGQKVEFLVSFYNNEISEKSEIFDDQFSVERPDGSNFTLKIRSTKLEDSAMYFCASSEVLDEKLFFGSGTQLSVL.

V gene TRBV27 combines with J gene TRBJ2-1, with 7 nucleotides matching TRBD1. Germline V gene sequence: CDR1 MNHEY, CDR2 SMNVEV (reference sequence). V was pared by 2 bases and J by 4 bases, with 8 bases of the junction left unmatched. This CDR3 region has 16 residues. CDR3: CASSLRRTGYYNEQFF. CDR3 sequence (DNA): TGTGCCAGCAGTTTAAGGCGGACAGGCTATTACAATGAGCAGTTCTTC.

The chain recombines TRBV4-3 with TRBJ1-4; D remains ambiguous. CDR1 LGHNA and CDR2 YSLEER come from the germline V gene. V lost 1 base and J 8 bases, leaving 11 bases between the germline ends. There are 14 residues in the CDR3. CDR3: CASSQVGPGEKLFF. The CDR3 DNA reads as TGCGCCAGCAGCCAAGTCGGGCCCGGGGAAAAACTGTTTTTT.

This chain connects TRBV1 to TRBJ2-7; TRBD2 is taken as the D call from the table, unchecked against the DNA. TRBV1 is an annotated pseudogene. There are 14 residues in the CDR3. The CDR3 sequence: CTNGLAGEWYEQYF. The DNA for the CDR3 is TGCACCAACGGACTAGCGGGAGAGTGGTACGAGCAGTACTTC.

V and J are TRBV3-1 (or the pseudogene TRBV3-2) and TRBJ2-3; 11 bases align to TRBD2. Germline V gene lookup returns CDR1 LGHDT and CDR2 YNNKEL (reference sequence). Trimming took 2 bases from V and 1 from J; bases not matched to a gene: 5. The CDR3 is made up of 17 amino acids. CDR3: CASSQQGTSGRTDTQYF. CDR3 sequence (DNA): TGTGCCAGCAGCCAACAAGGGACTAGCGGACGCACAGATACGCAGTATTTT.

V usage is TRBV3-1 (or the pseudogene TRBV3-2) and J usage is TRBJ1-6; TRBD1 matches at 7 bases. Germline V CDR1 and CDR2: LGHDT, YNNKEL (reference sequence). CDR3 length equals 15 residues. J gave up 6 bases and V 2 bases, and 4 bases lay outside the gene matches. Written as DNA, the CDR3 is TGTGCCAGCAGCCAAAACAGGGGATTTAATTCACCCCTCCACTTT. As protein: CASSQNRGFNSPLHF.

The gene calls are TRBV24-1 and TRBJ1-2; TRBD1 is a possible D gene (5 bases). In germline, CDR1 is KGHDR, CDR2 SFDVKD. CDR3 length: 14 residues. Trimming cost V 3 bases and J 4 bases, with 11 bases left between them. CDR3 nucleotides: TGTGCCACCAGTGATCCCCAGGGTACCTATGGCTACACCTTC. This translates into CATSDPQGTYGYTF.

As regards this clone: In the same sample, other DNA sequences code for this CDR3. The J gene is TRBJ2-2, the V gene TRBV7-3; D unclear. The germline V and J ends were trimmed by 2 bases and 2 bases, with 3 bases remaining between them. Germline assignment: CDR1 SGHTA and CDR2 FQGTGA. The CDR3 totals 13 residues. CDR3 amino acids: CASSLLNTGELFF. The CDR3 DNA is TGTGCCAGCAGCTTATTAAACACCGGGGAGCTGTTTTTT.